This entry features one T cell receptor (beta chain) sequence. This sample was taken from a study of blood T cell repertoires in COVID-19. The overall study: Researchers got acute and convalescent COVID-19 samples from the United States, Italy and Spain.

Methods used by the authors: Estimated nucleated cell counts came from reference gene primer amplification. Clones were sequenced by immunoSEQ multiplex PCR, and TCRdb holds only the in-frame ones, with some missing. Clone size and the V and J calls come from that table; the DNA yielded D and trimming. The sample carries about 58,000 clones, 81% recorded once. V gave up 0 bases and J gave up 7 bases, with 12 bases separating them. This CDR3 contains 14 residues. The germline CDR1 and CDR2 sequences are KGHSH and LQKENI. Followed longitudinally, the Seattle patients had been enrolled during active infection.

The TCR comes from a man in his 60s with COVID-19, enrolled during active disease. The chain links TRBV18 to TRBJ1-1; no firm D call. Sequencing used peripheral blood. The CDR3 region is CASSPPGRKNEAFF. CDR3 bases: TGTGCCAGCTCACCACCGGGGAGAAAAAATGAAGCTTTCTTT.